The next 22 T cell receptor beta chains were all read from a single sample in a study of T cells after yellow fever vaccination. TCRdb re-called the 5' RACE reads through MiXCR, storing one row per CDR3 protein. The sample includes 120,000 or so distinct CDR3 sequences, under 9% of them seen just once. Specimen: CD8+ T cells sorted from PBMCs, collected on the day of the yellow fever booster vaccination. These receptors came from a man aged 18 to 35 who received the YFV17D yellow fever vaccine.

This clonotype was found a few times. The chain combines TRBV7-8 with TRBJ2-5; D gene ambiguous. The V gene's germline CDR1 is SGHVS and CDR2 FQNEAQ. V was clipped by 8 bases and J by 9 bases, with 13 bases between them. The CDR3 totals 11 residues. DNA of the CDR3: TGTGCCAGCGGGCTACCCGTGGCCCAGTACTTC. Its protein is CASGLPVAQYF.

The sample holds a few counts of this clonotype. CDR3 sequence (DNA): TGTGCCACCAGTGATTTTGACAGGGTTGACGGCTACACCTTC. It translates to CATSDFDRVDGYTF. The rearrangement uses TRBV24-1 and TRBJ1-2; 7 nucleotides align to TRBD1. With 1 base clipped from V and 8 bases from J, the junction kept 6 bases outside the gene matches. Per the germline V gene, CDR1 is KGHDR and CDR2 is SFDVKD. This CDR3 has 14 residues.

This clonotype was counted at least ten times. The chain has TRBV4-3 and TRBJ2-1; 8 bases agree with TRBD2. The CDR3 covers 15 residues. J was trimmed by 11 bases and V by 0 bases; bases with no gene match: 9. Germline CDR1 is LGHNA and CDR2 is YSLEER. The CDR3 sequence is CASSQEPAGVLKQFF. The CDR3 nucleotides are TGCGCCAGCAGCCAAGAGCCAGCGGGGGTATTAAAGCAGTTCTTC.

Points on this clonotype: With a much larger clone just one base away, this may be a read error. The V gene is TRBV5-1, the J gene TRBJ2-1; tentatively, D is TRBD1 (5 bases). The CDR3 runs 14 residues. Germline values: CDR1 SGHRS, CDR2 YFSETQ. The CDR3 spells CASCLGRRGNEQFF. The CDR3 region has the DNA TGCGCCAGCTGCTTGGGGCGCCGTGGCAATGAGCAGTTCTTC.

This clonotype was counted ten times or more. This chain connects TRBV6-2 or TRBV6-3 to TRBJ2-5, with 8 bases lining up with TRBD1. CDR3 length: 12 residues. After removal of 5 bases from V and 4 bases from J, the junction contained 0 bases not matched to a gene. Germline V gives CDR1 MNHEY, CDR2 SVGEGT. The CDR3 nucleotides read TGTGCCAGCAGTACAGGGGGAGAGACCCAGTACTTC. Protein sequence: CASSTGGETQYF.

The chain has TRBV7-2 and TRBJ1-2; 7 nucleotides line up with TRBD1. Germline values: CDR1 SGHTA, CDR2 FQGNSA. The CDR3 loop spans 15 amino acids. The V and J ends lost 4 bases and 5 bases, in that order; junction bases with no gene match: 10. CDR3 nucleotides: TGTGCCAGCAGCTACCTAGGGAAACAGGGGTATGGCTACACCTTC. Translated, it gives CASSYLGKQGYGYTF.

This clonotype was picked up a small number of times. The chain uses TRBV14 and TRBJ2-7; 7 nucleotides agree with TRBD1. This CDR3 is 16 amino acids long. V lost 4 bases to trimming and J lost 1 base; unmatched junction nucleotides: 10. Germline CDR1 and CDR2: SGHDN and FVKESK. CDR3: CASSRPKAGGSYEQYF. The CDR3 DNA follows: TGTGCCAGCAGCCGCCCGAAGGCAGGGGGTTCCTACGAGCAGTACTTC. Supplemented by reference TRBV14 and TRBJ2-7, the full variable domain reads EAGVTQFPSHSVIEKGQTVTLRCDPISGHDNLYWYRRVMGKEIKFLLHFVKESKQDESGMPNNRFLAERTGGTYSTLKVQPAELEDSGVYFCASSRPKAGGSYEQYFGPGTRLTVT.

The chain has TRBV9 and TRBJ2-1, with D hard to call. The CDR3 runs to 11 residues. V gave up 3 bases and J gave up 5 bases, with 3 bases separating them. Germline CDR1 SGDLS, CDR2 YYNGEE. The chain's CDR3 is CASSANNEQFF. CDR3 sequence (DNA): TGTGCCAGCAGCGCTAACAATGAGCAGTTCTTC.

In DNA form, the CDR3 reads TGTGCCAGCAGCGCCTTCAAAAGCTACAATGAGCAGTTCTTC. Translated, it gives CASSAFKSYNEQFF. The V call is TRBV7-8, the J call TRBJ2-1; no clear D. V was cut by 5 bases and J by 3 bases, with 11 bases left in between. The CDR3 has 14 residues. The germline CDR1 and CDR2 sequences are SGHVS and FQNEAQ. The full variable domain, rest sourced from reference TRBV7-8 and TRBJ2-1, is GAGVSQSPRYKVAKRGQDVALRCDPISGHVSLFWYQQALGQGPEFLTYFQNEAQLDKSGLPSDRFFAERPEGSVSTLKIQRTQQEDSAVYLCASSAFKSYNEQFFGPGTRLTVL.

This clonotype appeared a few times. The chain is built from TRBV24-1 and TRBJ2-2; maybe TRBD2 (5 bases). V gave up 1 base and J gave up 1 base, with 6 bases separating them. The CDR3 runs to 15 residues. Germline CDR1 reads KGHDR; CDR2 reads SFDVKD. This CDR3 reads CATSDFRGNTGELFF. For the CDR3, the DNA is TGTGCCACCAGTGATTTTCGGGGGAACACCGGGGAGCTGTTTTTT.

This clonotype was seen only a few times. The chain has TRBV7-6 and TRBJ2-5; D might be TRBD1 (5 bases). Germline CDR1 SGHVS, CDR2 FNYEAQ. V lost 3 bases and J lost 3, with 14 bases in between. The CDR3 runs to 15 residues. The CDR3 DNA sequence: TGTGCCAGCAGCTTCTGGGGCCGCGGCGAAGAGACCCAGTACTTC. This sequence encodes CASSFWGRGEETQYF.

This rearrangement joins TRBV2 to TRBJ2-6; TRBD1 aligns across 10 bases. This CDR3 has 16 amino acids. Germline V CDR1 and CDR2: SNHLY, FYNNEI. V shed 9 bases and J 2 bases; nucleotides not matched to a gene: 7. The CDR3 region has the DNA TGTGCCAGAACCGGGACAGGGGTGACTGGGGCCAACGTCCTGACTTTC. This codes for CARTGTGVTGANVLTF.

Comment on this clonotype: Compared with germline, one end of the junction differs, possibly owing to a read error. This chain joins TRBV7-7 and TRBJ1-1, with D perhaps matching TRBD1 (5 bases). Germline V CDR1 and CDR2: SSHAT, FNYEAQ (reference sequence). This CDR3 region has 19 residues. CDR3 coding DNA: TGTGCTAGCAGCTTAGGGGCCGCCCAGGGCGGGCGGATGAACACTGAAGCTTTCTTT. The encoded protein is CASSLGAAQGGRMNTEAFF.

The table lists this clonotype with many counts. The genes are TRBV12-3 or TRBV12-4 and TRBJ2-7; 10 bases are a match to TRBD1. The CDR3 covers 14 residues. V trimming: 4 bases; J trimming: 8 bases; junction bases outside the gene matches: 8. CDR3 region: CASSSSGTGVQQYF. The CDR3 DNA sequence: TGTGCCAGCAGTTCCTCCGGGACAGGGGTACAGCAGTACTTC.

In its sample, this clonotype was seen once. The chain joins TRBV2 to TRBJ2-5; no firm D call. The CDR3 loop spans 13 amino acids. V lost 5 bases, J lost 2 bases, and 9 bases lay in between. The germline V gene has CDR1 SNHLY and CDR2 FYNNEI. The CDR3 loop reads CASSFRTQETQYF. The CDR3 region has the DNA TGTGCCAGCAGTTTCAGGACGCAAGAGACCCAGTACTTC.

The table lists this clonotype with a few counts. The genes are TRBV12-5 and TRBJ1-2; D uncertain. The CDR3 runs to 14 residues. V shed 6 bases and J shed 0 bases, with 11 bases lying between them. Germline V lookup: CDR1 LGHNT, CDR2 FRNRAP. CDR3: CASGKAASNYGYTF. CDR3 sequence (DNA): TGTGCTAGTGGGAAGGCCGCATCTAACTATGGCTACACCTTC.

This clonotype was detected many times. The J gene is TRBJ2-1, the V gene TRBV7-9, with a weak D call TRBD1 (6 bases). V dropped 5 bases and J dropped 4 bases, with 21 bases sitting between them. From germline, CDR1 is SEHNR and CDR2 FQNEAQ (reference sequence). The CDR3 sequence is 17 residues long. The CDR3 is CASSALPGESGYNEQFF. For the CDR3, the DNA is TGTGCCAGCAGCGCCCTTCCAGGGGAATCGGGTTACAATGAGCAGTTCTTC.

This chain connects TRBV5-1 to TRBJ2-7, with D perhaps TRBD1 (5 bases). Germline V gene lookup returns CDR1 SGHRS and CDR2 YFSETQ. The CDR3 runs 13 residues. Trimming stripped 6 bases from V and 2 bases from J, with 12 bases between. The CDR3 here is CASKQQGPYEQYF. The CDR3 region has the DNA TGCGCCAGCAAACAGCAGGGTCCCTACGAGCAGTACTTC.

V is TRBV11-3 and J is TRBJ2-1; D call uncertain. Germline lookup yields CDR1 SGHNT and CDR2 YENEEA. Trimming removed 5 bases at V and 0 bases at J, with 2 bases between. The CDR3 runs 12 residues. In nucleotides, the CDR3 is TGTGCCAGCAGCGGCTCCTACAATGAGCAGTTCTTC. The encoded protein is CASSGSYNEQFF.

The rearrangement joins TRBV12-3 or TRBV12-4 to TRBJ2-5; TRBD1 or TRBD2 may be the D gene (5 bases each). The CDR3 extends over 16 amino acids. Trimming left V 3 bases short and J 5 bases short, with 19 bases between. The CDR3 protein is CASSFTGDRGWETQYF. The CDR3 DNA sequence: TGTGCCAGCAGTTTCACCGGCGACCGGGGCTGGGAGACCCAGTACTTC.

This clonotype was seen more than once but under ten times. The J gene is TRBJ2-5, the V gene TRBV7-3, with 9 nucleotides matching TRBD2. Germline values: CDR1 SGHTA, CDR2 FQGTGA. The V gene end was trimmed by 1 base and the J gene end by 4 bases; junction bases not matched to a gene: 4. The CDR3 contains 15 residues. CDR3 DNA: TGTGCCAGCAGCTTAAGCGGGGGGGCAGGAGAGACCCAGTACTTC. It encodes CASSLSGGAGETQYF.

Many counts were recorded for this clonotype. The genes are TRBV7-9 and TRBJ2-1; D perhaps matches TRBD1 (5 bases). The germline V gene encodes CDR1 SEHNR and CDR2 FQNEAQ (reference sequence). The CDR3 consists of 16 residues. The V gene lost 0 bases and the J gene lost 4 bases, with 13 bases spanning the gap. The DNA for the CDR3 is TGTGCCAGCAGCTTAGCAGGGGTTTTGGCTTACAATGAGCAGTTCTTC. Translating it yields CASSLAGVLAYNEQFF.